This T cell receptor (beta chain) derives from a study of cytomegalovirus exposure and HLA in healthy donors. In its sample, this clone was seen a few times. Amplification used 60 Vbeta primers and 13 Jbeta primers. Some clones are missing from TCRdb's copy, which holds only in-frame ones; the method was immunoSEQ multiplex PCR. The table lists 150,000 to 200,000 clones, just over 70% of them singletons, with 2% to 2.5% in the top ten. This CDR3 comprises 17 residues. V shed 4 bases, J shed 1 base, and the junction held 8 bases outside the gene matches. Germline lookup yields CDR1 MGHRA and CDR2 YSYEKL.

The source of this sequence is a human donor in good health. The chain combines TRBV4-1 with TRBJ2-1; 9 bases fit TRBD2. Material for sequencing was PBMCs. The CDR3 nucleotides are TGCGCCAGCAGCCCAGATATGCGGGGGGGTTCCTACAATGAGCAGTTCTTC. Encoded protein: CASSPDMRGGSYNEQFF.